This entry lists 30 T cell receptor beta chains sequenced from one sample in a study of preoperative IRX-2 immunotherapy in early breast cancer. The assay was immunoSEQ multiplex PCR, and TCRdb's table has in-frame clones only and misses some. The table lists approximately 26,000 clones, about 75% of them singletons. Specified treatment: preoperative locoregional IRX-2 cytokine immunotherapy. The specimen was lymph node tissue, collected after IRX-2 immunotherapy. Receptor source: a human donor with breast cancer.

The chain carries TRBV14 and TRBJ1-1; perhaps TRBD1 as D (5 bases). The length of the CDR3 is 12 residues. CDR1 is SGHDN and CDR2 is FVKESK in the germline V gene. The ends were cut back, 5 bases at V and 5 bases at J, with 9 bases in the middle. The CDR3 loop is CASSAGRTEAFF. CDR3 DNA sequence: TGTGCCAGCAGCGCAGGGAGAACTGAAGCTTTCTTT.

This clone has a single count. The chain uses TRBV5-1 and TRBJ1-4; the D is unclear. Germline V gene data show CDR1 as SGHRS and CDR2 as YFSETQ. V lost 4 bases and J 8 bases, leaving 18 bases between the germline ends. The CDR3 extends over 15 amino acids. The CDR3 protein is CASSPVAGLREKLFF. CDR3 bases: TGCGCCAGCAGCCCGGTGGCGGGCCTTCGGGAAAAACTGTTTTTT.

This sequence joins TRBV28 and TRBJ2-5, with TRBD1 identical over 8 bases. There are 16 residues in the CDR3. J was trimmed by 4 bases and V by 5 bases; bases with no gene match: 12. In germline, CDR1 is MDHEN, CDR2 SYDVKM. The CDR3 loop reads CASSTRLQGVTETQYF. DNA of the CDR3: TGTGCCAGCAGTACAAGGCTACAGGGGGTTACAGAGACCCAGTACTTC.

This rearrangement joins TRBV28 to TRBJ1-2; D might be TRBD1 (5 bases). Trimming took 2 bases from V and 3 from J, leaving 10 bases between them. The V gene's germline CDR1 is MDHEN and CDR2 SYDVKM. The CDR3 is made up of 14 amino acids. The CDR3 loop is CASSLPRGDYGYTF. The CDR3 nucleotides are TGTGCCAGCAGTTTACCCCGAGGGGACTATGGCTACACCTTC.

The chain combines TRBV6-8 with TRBJ2-7; D is unresolved. Per the germline V gene, CDR1 is MNHGY and CDR2 is SAAAGT. The CDR3 length is 13 residues. V dropped 10 bases and J dropped 3 bases, with 16 bases sitting between them. CDR3 in amino acids: CAIRPDGLYEQYF. As DNA, the CDR3 is TGTGCCATCAGGCCAGACGGGCTCTACGAGCAGTACTTC.

This clone came up a few times. The chain employs TRBV11-3 and TRBJ2-1; TRBD2 matches at 10 bases. Trimming removed 6 bases from V and 3 bases from J; junction bases left unmatched: 5. Germline V lookup: CDR1 SGHNT, CDR2 YENEEA. The CDR3 contains 15 residues. CDR3 loop: CASSLLAGNYNEQFF. The DNA for the CDR3 is TGTGCCAGCAGTCTACTAGCGGGAAACTACAATGAGCAGTTCTTC.

This clone was detected once. Its ends do not fully match the called genes, so a read error is possible. The chain employs TRBV19 and TRBJ2-5, with D possibly called TRBD1 or TRBD2 (6 bases each). The CDR3 loop spans 14 amino acids. Germline CDR1 LNHDA, CDR2 SQIVND (reference sequence). The CDR3 DNA reads as TGTGCCAGTAGTGGAACAGGGACGGGAGAGACCCAATACTTC. Amino acid sequence: CASSGTGTGETQYF.

The J gene is TRBJ2-1, the V gene TRBV29-1; 9 bases line up with TRBD2. The CDR3 is made up of 13 amino acids. After removal of 5 bases from V and 6 bases from J, the junction contained 5 bases not matched to a gene. Germline CDR1 is SQVTM and CDR2 is ANQGSEA. The CDR3 spells CSVRRGRANEQFF. CDR3 bases: TGCAGCGTTCGGCGCGGGAGGGCCAATGAGCAGTTCTTC.

The chain couples TRBV6-8 to TRBJ1-1, with D unresolved. V lost 5 bases and J lost 2, with 9 bases in between. Germline CDR1 MNHGY, CDR2 SAAAGT. The CDR3 length is 13 residues. The chain's CDR3 is CASSDRVNTEAFF. The CDR3 DNA sequence: TGTGCCAGCAGTGATAGGGTTAACACTGAAGCTTTCTTT.

This chain connects TRBV6-8 to TRBJ2-1; 8 bases match TRBD1. The CDR3 length is 17 residues. Germline loops: CDR1 MNHGY, CDR2 SAAAGT. Trimming removed 0 bases from V and 7 bases from J; junction bases left unmatched: 11. The CDR3 region has the DNA TGTGCCAGCAGTTACTCGAGCGCCACAGGGGGTATGAATGAGCAGTTCTTC. This codes for CASSYSSATGGMNEQFF.

CDR3 protein: CAIGVSQDTQYF. The CDR3 bases are TGTGCCATTGGGGTTTCACAAGATACGCAGTATTTT. The chain joins TRBV6-8 to TRBJ2-3; D not certain. The germline gives CDR1 MNHGY, CDR2 SAAAGT. The CDR3 has 12 residues. Between the trimmed V and J ends, which lost 10 bases and 5 bases, there was a span of 13 bases.

The J gene is TRBJ2-3, the V gene TRBV19, with 13 bases lining up with TRBD2. Germline trimming cut 5 bases from V and 0 bases from J; bases unmatched to any gene: 5. The CDR3 length is 17 residues. Germline loops: CDR1 LNHDA, CDR2 SQIVND (reference sequence). The CDR3 loop reads CASSSRTSGSSTDTQYF. CDR3 DNA: TGTGCCAGTAGTTCCAGGACTAGCGGGAGTAGCACAGATACGCAGTATTTT. Supplemented by reference TRBV19 and TRBJ2-3, the full variable domain reads DGGITQSPKYLFRKEGQNVTLSCEQNLNHDAMYWYRQDPGQGLRLIYYSQIVNDFQKGDIAEGYSVSREKKESFPLTVTSAQKNPTAFYLCASSSRTSGSSTDTQYFGPGTRLTVL.

The V and J genes are TRBV5-1 and TRBJ2-3; 10 nucleotides match TRBD1. From germline, CDR1 is SGHRS and CDR2 YFSETQ. The CDR3 has 16 amino acids. Germline trimming cut 4 bases from V and 1 base from J; bases unmatched to any gene: 6. The CDR3 here is CASSPGQGGGTDTQYF. DNA for the CDR3: TGCGCCAGCAGCCCTGGACAGGGGGGGGGCACAGATACGCAGTATTTT.

The chain joins TRBV14 to TRBJ2-3; D is unresolved. The CDR3 is 12 residues long. V gave up 2 bases and J gave up 3 bases, with 3 bases separating them. Germline V gene lookup returns CDR1 SGHDN and CDR2 FVKESK. CDR3 loop: CASSQRTDTQYF. DNA of the CDR3: TGTGCCAGCAGCCAAAGGACAGATACGCAGTATTTT. The entire variable domain, with the rest obtained from reference TRBV14 and TRBJ2-3, is as follows: EAGVTQFPSHSVIEKGQTVTLRCDPISGHDNLYWYRRVMGKEIKFLLHFVKESKQDESGMPNNRFLAERTGGTYSTLKVQPAELEDSGVYFCASSQRTDTQYFGPGTRLTVL.

This chain's CDR3 is CASGDGTSGRGFEQFF. Written as DNA, the CDR3 is TGTGCTAGTGGCGATGGGACTAGCGGGAGAGGCTTCGAGCAGTTCTTC. The J gene is TRBJ2-1, the V gene TRBV12-5; TRBD2 agrees at 14 bases. V shed 6 bases and J 10 bases; nucleotides not matched to a gene: 11. Germline V gene sequence: CDR1 LGHNT, CDR2 FRNRAP. This CDR3 region has 16 residues.

This chain joins TRBV19 and TRBJ2-3; D is unresolved. The CDR3 is made up of 15 amino acids. Trimming shortened V by 1 base and J by 6 bases, and 14 bases separated the two germline ends. Germline V gene lookup returns CDR1 LNHDA and CDR2 SQIVND (reference sequence). The CDR3: CASSIGANPVDTQYF. In DNA form, the CDR3 reads TGTGCCAGTAGTATAGGGGCTAACCCCGTGGATACGCAGTATTTT.

This clone came up once. This rearrangement joins TRBV5-1 to TRBJ2-4; D tentatively fits TRBD1 or TRBD2 (6 bases each). The CDR3 length is 17 residues. Deletions cut 0 bases from V and 8 bases from J, with 21 bases between. CDR1 is SGHRS and CDR2 is YFSETQ in the germline V gene. The CDR3 region has the DNA TGCGCCAGCAGCTTGGAGGCCAGGGGCGCCTGGAGGGACATTCAGTACTTC. This gives the protein CASSLEARGAWRDIQYF.

The chain joins TRBV18 to TRBJ2-5; weak D call: TRBD1 (5 bases). This CDR3 comprises 15 residues. Germline V gene sequence: CDR1 KGHSH, CDR2 LQKENI. V was clipped by 3 bases and J by 0 bases, with 11 bases between them. This chain's CDR3 is CASSPRSGNQETQYF. As DNA, the CDR3 is TGTGCCAGCTCACCTCGTTCAGGGAACCAAGAGACCCAGTACTTC.

This clone was recorded a few times. The V gene is TRBV11-3, the J gene TRBJ1-2; D may be TRBD1 (6 bases). V lost 6 bases and J lost 4, with 21 bases in between. The length of the CDR3 is 16 residues. Germline V CDR1 and CDR2: SGHNT, YENEEA. CDR3 residues: CASRREGDLGLYGYTF. The CDR3 DNA is TGTGCCAGCAGACGGGAGGGGGATCTAGGACTCTATGGCTACACCTTC.

The chain links TRBV6-8 to TRBJ1-5; 7 bases fit TRBD1. Germline V gene lookup returns CDR1 MNHGY and CDR2 SAAAGT. J was trimmed by 2 bases and V by 6 bases; bases with no gene match: 7. The CDR3 contains 15 residues. CDR3: CASRNRQGGNQPQHF. CDR3 in DNA: TGTGCCAGCAGGAACAGACAGGGTGGCAATCAGCCCCAGCATTTT.

V is TRBV6-8 and J is TRBJ2-3; 9 bases align to TRBD2. V lost 6 bases to trimming and J lost 14 bases; unmatched junction nucleotides: 9. The length of the CDR3 is 12 residues. CDR1 is MNHGY, CDR2 SAAAGT, per germline. The chain's CDR3 is CASRTVSGSTYF. The CDR3 coding sequence is TGTGCCAGCAGGACGGTTAGCGGGAGCACGTATTTT.

The V gene is TRBV28, the J gene TRBJ2-3; TRBD2 matches at 10 bases. CDR3 length equals 17 residues. With V trimmed by 4 bases and J by 4 bases, 11 bases remained unmatched. The germline V gene encodes CDR1 MDHEN and CDR2 SYDVKM. The CDR3 nucleotides read TGTGCCAGCAGTTCCCCAGCGGGAGGGCTTCGCGCAGATACGCAGTATTTT. Its protein product is CASSSPAGGLRADTQYF.

The V call is TRBV29-1, the J call TRBJ2-7; TRBD1 agrees at 8 bases. After removal of 5 bases from V and 5 bases from J, the junction contained 14 bases not matched to a gene. The germline V gene has CDR1 SQVTM and CDR2 ANQGSEA. The CDR3 loop spans 15 amino acids. The CDR3 DNA sequence: TGCAGCGTTATGCTAACAGGGGGTGCCAAGGACGAGCAGTACTTC. It is translated as CSVMLTGGAKDEQYF.

This chain connects TRBV28 to TRBJ1-5; TRBD1 agrees at 11 bases. The CDR3 loop spans 15 amino acids. CDR1 is MDHEN and CDR2 is SYDVKM in the germline V gene. J was trimmed by 11 bases and V by 3 bases; bases with no gene match: 9. This chain's CDR3 is CASSFRDRGTQAQHF. CDR3 nucleotide sequence: TGTGCCAGCAGTTTTAGGGACAGGGGGACTCAAGCCCAGCATTTT.

The rearrangement joins TRBV28 to TRBJ2-7; TRBD2 matches 14 bases. This CDR3 contains 17 residues. With 4 bases clipped from V and 0 bases from J, the junction kept 5 bases outside the gene matches. Looked up from germline, CDR1 is MDHEN and CDR2 is SYDVKM. The chain's CDR3 is CASSWGLAGASSYEQYF. CDR3 DNA sequence: TGTGCCAGCAGTTGGGGACTAGCGGGAGCGAGCTCCTACGAGCAGTACTTC.

The chain recombines TRBV5-1 with TRBJ1-3; no clear D gene. This CDR3 is built from 16 residues. V dropped 4 bases and J dropped 0 bases, with 14 bases sitting between them. Germline V gene data show CDR1 as SGHRS and CDR2 as YFSETQ. The DNA for the CDR3 is TGCGCCAGCAGCCAGGCGGGAGGCCGCTCTGGAAACACCATATATTTT. Translation gives CASSQAGGRSGNTIYF.

This clone occurred a few times. The chain uses TRBV11-3 and TRBJ1-2; D might be TRBD1 (6 bases). Germline V gene lookup returns CDR1 SGHNT and CDR2 YENEEA. CDR3 length: 14 residues. V was trimmed by 3 bases and J by 7 bases, leaving 15 bases between them. CDR3 protein: CASSLVGGVGGYTF. The CDR3 DNA follows: TGTGCCAGCAGCTTGGTTGGGGGCGTAGGTGGCTACACCTTC.

CDR3 sequence: CATSRVWTNTGELFF. The CDR3 nucleotides are TGTGCCACCAGCAGAGTTTGGACCAACACCGGGGAGCTGTTTTTT. The V call is TRBV15, the J call TRBJ2-2, with no clear D. The CDR3 length is 15 residues. The V end was cut by 1 base, the J end by 2 bases, with 8 bases between. Germline V gene lookup returns CDR1 LNHNV and CDR2 YYDKDF (reference sequence). Together with reference TRBV15 and TRBJ2-2, the CDR3 gives the full variable domain: DAMVIQNPRYQVTQFGKPVTLSCSQTLNHNVMYWYQQKSSQAPKLLFHYYDKDFNNEADTPDNFQSRRPNTSFCFLDIRSPGLGDTAMYLCATSRVWTNTGELFFGEGSRLTVL.

This clone was counted once. DNA of the CDR3: TGTGCCAGCAGCCCGACAGGGGTTGGGACAGATACGCAGTATTTT. Protein product: CASSPTGVGTDTQYF. J is TRBJ2-3 and V is TRBV11-3; TRBD1 matches 8 bases. V lost 5 bases to trimming and J lost 3 bases; unmatched junction nucleotides: 7. Germline V gene lookup returns CDR1 SGHNT and CDR2 YENEEA. The CDR3 length is 15 residues. Based on the CDR3 plus reference TRBV11-3 and TRBJ2-3, the full variable domain is EAGVVQSPRYKIIEKKQPVAFWCNPISGHNTLYWYLQNLGQGPELLIRYENEEAVDDSQLPKDRFSAERLKGVDSTLKIQPAELGDSAVYLCASSPTGVGTDTQYFGPGTRLTVL.

The chain joins TRBV6-8 to TRBJ1-1; perhaps TRBD1 as D (5 bases). This CDR3 is built from 16 residues. V was cut by 3 bases and J by 2 bases, with 16 bases left in between. CDR1 and CDR2 (germline): MNHGY, SAAAGT. The CDR3 protein is CASSYLGGGVNTEAFF. The DNA for the CDR3 is TGTGCCAGCAGTTATTTAGGCGGGGGGGTTAACACTGAAGCTTTCTTT.